This T cell receptor (beta chain) is from a study of T-cell memory formation after mild COVID-19. In the study overall: Largely donor-specific sequence clusters came from a couple of donors. Regarding the study as a whole: A subset of responding clones appeared in pre-infection memory, suggesting cross-reactive memory joined.

This clonotype was seen more than once but under ten times. The antigen remains unidentified. From 5'RACE with constant-segment primers came TCR alpha and TCR beta cDNA libraries that carried sample barcodes and UMIs. TCRdb redid the calling of the 5' RACE reads with MiXCR, one entry per CDR3 protein. This sample has some 450,000 distinct CDR3 sequences, with about 19% found just once. The J segment lost 0 bases and the V segment lost 7 bases, leaving 0 bases of the junction unmatched. From germline, CDR1 is DFQATT and CDR2 SNEGSKA (reference sequence). This CDR3 has 13 amino acids. This sequence joins TRBV20-1 and TRBJ2-3; 11 bases fit TRBD1. The sequencing input was PBMCs or a T cell subset sorted from them (not recorded which). The sequence derives from an adult woman who had mild COVID-19 (a few samples of this study predate the infection). Cell type and time point are not known. The CDR3 DNA reads TGCAGTGGGGACAGGGGGAGCACAGATACGCAGTATTTT. Its translation is CSGDRGSTDTQYF.